This entry describes one TCR beta chain. This sample is part of a study of blood T cell repertoires in COVID-19. Per the authors' pipeline: Reference gene primer amplification gave nucleated cell count estimates. Using immunoSEQ multiplex PCR, the repertoire was profiled, and TCRdb retains in-frame clones only, with some absent. The V and J calls and the clone size are those of that table, but D and trimming were determined from the DNA. The data show about 170,000 clones, 89% seen once. Participants' reported clinical history set cohort assignment. V lost 3 bases to trimming and J lost 4 bases, with 7 bases between them. The CDR3 covers 13 residues. Germline CDR1 reads SNHLY; CDR2 reads FYNNEI.

The genes are TRBV2 and TRBJ1-5; D gene uncertain. The TCR was taken from a woman younger than 35 who had recovered from COVID-19. Sequencing used PBMCs or T cells enriched from blood (not recorded which). This chain's CDR3 is CASSEGRNQPQHF. Written as DNA, the CDR3 is TGTGCCAGCAGTGAGGGCAGGAATCAGCCCCAGCATTTT.